The entry that follows covers one TCR beta chain sequence. These data are taken from a study of blood T cell repertoires in COVID-19. Across the whole study: Samples representing acute and convalescent COVID-19 were sourced from the United States, Italy and Spain. PBMCs, B-cell-depleted T cells, or T cells were the source of the cDNA or gDNA that made up the material.

In the original workflow: It was from reference gene primer amplification that nucleated cell counts were estimated. Profiled with immunoSEQ multiplex PCR; TCRdb holds only in-frame clones, not every one. That table supplies the V and J calls and clone size; D and trimming were determined from the DNA. The sample holds under 35,000 clones, around 86% seen once. CDR3 length equals 15 residues. The source material was peripheral blood. This sequence originates from a woman between 55 and 75 years old with active COVID-19. The rearrangement links TRBV21-1 to TRBJ1-2; TRBD1, the D gene given by the table, was not confirmed from the DNA. TRBV21-1 has pseudogene status. Written as DNA, the CDR3 is TGTGCCAGCACTGAGGAGGGACAGGGGGCGCGCGGCTACACCTTC. Amino acids: CASTEEGQGARGYTF.